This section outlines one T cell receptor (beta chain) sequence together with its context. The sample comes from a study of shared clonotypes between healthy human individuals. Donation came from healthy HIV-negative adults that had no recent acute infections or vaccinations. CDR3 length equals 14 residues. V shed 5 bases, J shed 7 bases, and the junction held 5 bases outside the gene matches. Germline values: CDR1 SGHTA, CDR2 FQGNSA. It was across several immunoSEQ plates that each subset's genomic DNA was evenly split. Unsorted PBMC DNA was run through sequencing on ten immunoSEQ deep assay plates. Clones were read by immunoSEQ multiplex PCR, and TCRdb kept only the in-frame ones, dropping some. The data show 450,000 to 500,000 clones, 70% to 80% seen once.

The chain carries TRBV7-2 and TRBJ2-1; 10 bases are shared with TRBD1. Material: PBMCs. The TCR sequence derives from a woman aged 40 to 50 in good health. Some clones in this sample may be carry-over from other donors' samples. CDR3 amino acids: CASSHGTGDNEQFF. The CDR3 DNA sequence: TGTGCCAGCAGCCACGGGACAGGGGATAATGAGCAGTTCTTC.